A selection of T cell receptor beta chains follows, all from one sample in a study of OX40 agonist ivuxolimab in advanced cancers. TCRdb's table, derived via immunoSEQ multiplex PCR, lists solely in-frame clones and lacks some. The repertoire holds 85,000 to 100,000 clones, with roughly 95% as singletons. The material was CD4+ or CD8+ T cells sorted from blood, obtained in a trial of the OX40 agonist ivuxolimab. These receptors originate from an adult with an advanced solid tumor such as melanoma, head and neck, liver or kidney cancer. Each CDR3 is given with its conserved first and last residue. D genes are given only for firm matches. A clone size is listed for some rows: how often the clone was seen (once, few, many), or a class if it is expanded.

d_gene | j_gene | abundance | v_gene | CDR3aa | CDR3nt
TRBD1 | TRBJ1-3 | NA | TRBV4-3 | CASSQEGQGYGNTIYF | TGCGCCAGCAGCCAAGAGGGACAGGGTTACGGAAACACCATATATTTT
NA | TRBJ2-3 | once | TRBV6-1 | CASSGRDITDTQYF | TGTGCCAGCAGTGGCCGGGACATAACAGATACGCAGTATTTT
NA | TRBJ1-3 | NA | TRBV28 | CASSLTGPLTIYF | TGTGCCAGCAGTTTAACAGGGCCACTCACCATATATTTT
TRBD1 | TRBJ1-3 | NA | TRBV28 | CASSLLSQGANTIYF | TGTGCCAGCAGTTTATTGAGCCAGGGGGCAAACACCATATATTTT
NA | TRBJ2-5 | NA | TRBV7-7 | CASSFRETQYF | TGTGCCAGCAGCTTCCGGGAGACCCAGTACTTC
NA | TRBJ2-7 | NA | TRBV6-8 | CASVPPAGSSYEQYF | TGTGCCAGCGTACCCCCGGCCGGAAGCTCCTACGAGCAGTACTTC
TRBD1 | TRBJ2-3 | NA | TRBV6-5 | CASSYQGASTDTQYF | TGTGCCAGCAGTTACCAGGGGGCTTCCACAGATACGCAGTATTTT
TRBD1 | TRBJ1-1 | NA | TRBV4-2 | CASSQDTGQKNTEAFF | TGTGCCAGCAGCCAAGATACGGGACAGAAAAACACTGAAGCTTTCTTT
NA | TRBJ1-2 | NA | TRBV13 | CASSLYDRSYGYTF | TGTGCCAGCAGCTTATACGACCGTAGCTATGGCTACACCTTC
NA | TRBJ2-5 | once | TRBV2 | CASSEWAMETQYF | TGTGCCAGCAGTGAGTGGGCTATGGAGACCCAGTACTTC
NA | TRBJ1-2 | NA | TRBV28 | CASSFSDYGYTF | TGTGCCAGCAGTTTTTCTGACTATGGCTACACCTTC
NA | TRBJ2-3 | NA | TRBV4-2 | CAISPGGELSTDTQYF | TGTGCCATCTCCCCAGGGGGGGAGCTCAGCACAGATACGCAGTATTTT
NA | TRBJ2-3 | NA | TRBV30 | CAWSGLADTQYF | TGTGCCTGGAGTGGACTCGCAGATACGCAGTATTTT
TRBD2 | TRBJ2-5 | NA | TRBV7-2 | CASSPRPLAGERETQYF | TGTGCCAGCAGCCCACGCCCCCTAGCGGGAGAGCGAGAGACCCAGTACTTC
NA | TRBJ1-2 | NA | TRBV10-3 | CAISDRTITRRSYTF | TGTGCCATCAGTGACAGGACTATTACAAGGCGGAGCTACACCTTC
NA | TRBJ1-2 | NA | TRBV5-1 | CASSLASGGTNYGYTF | TGCGCCAGCAGCTTGGCGTCAGGAGGGACTAACTATGGCTACACCTTC
NA | TRBJ1-3 | NA | TRBV10-3 | CAITGGARGNTIYF | TGTGCCATCACCGGGGGGGCGCGTGGAAACACCATATATTTT
NA | TRBJ2-3 | once | TRBV6-5 | CASSYPDSTDTQYF | TGTGCCAGCAGTTACCCGGACAGCACAGATACGCAGTATTTT
TRBD1 | TRBJ2-7 | once | TRBV10-3 | CAIRARTGAYEQYF | TGTGCCATCAGAGCCCGGACAGGGGCCTACGAGCAGTACTTC
NA | TRBJ2-3 | NA | TRBV11-2 | CASSHGWGSVGTDTQYF | TGTGCCAGCAGCCATGGGTGGGGCTCCGTGGGGACAGATACGCAGTATTTT
TRBD2 | TRBJ2-5 | NA | TRBV27 | CASSSPGRVETQYF | TGTGCCAGCAGTTCGCCGGGGAGGGTGGAGACCCAGTACTTC
TRBD1 | TRBJ1-2 | NA | TRBV28 | CASSLGTGGRGYTF | TGTGCCAGCAGTTTAGGGACAGGAGGGCGAGGCTACACCTTC
NA | TRBJ2-6 | NA | TRBV19 | CASSIKRQEKLTGANVLTF | TGTGCCAGTAGTATAAAGCGGCAGGAAAAACTTACTGGGGCCAACGTCCTGACTTTC
NA | TRBJ2-5 | NA | TRBV27 | CASSFSVLETQYF | TGTGCCAGCAGTTTTTCCGTTTTGGAGACCCAGTACTTC
NA | TRBJ2-3 | NA | TRBV18 | CASSLWRGEDTQYF | TGTGCCAGCTCCCTCTGGAGGGGGGAAGATACGCAGTATTTT
NA | TRBJ1-4 | NA | TRBV28 | CASSPITDRNEKLFF | TGTGCCAGCAGTCCAATCACGGACCGTAATGAAAAACTGTTTTTT
TRBD1 | TRBJ2-2 | NA | TRBV5-3 | CARSLVGQEYTGELFF | TGTGCCAGAAGCTTGGTGGGACAGGAGTACACCGGGGAGCTGTTTTTT
NA | TRBJ1-1 | NA | TRBV28 | CASNPQRGRRNTEAFF | TGTGCCAGCAACCCTCAACGGGGTCGGCGGAACACTGAAGCTTTCTTT
TRBD1 | TRBJ2-5 | NA | TRBV10-3 | CAISETTGAGGETQYF | TGTGCCATCAGTGAGACGACAGGGGCAGGTGGCGAGACCCAGTACTTC
NA | TRBJ1-1 | once | TRBV13 | CASCSGDWGVNTEAFF | TGTGCCAGCTGCTCCGGTGATTGGGGGGTGAACACTGAAGCTTTCTTT
TRBD1 | TRBJ1-2 | NA | TRBV19 | CASKTLDRGLSGYTF | TGTGCCAGTAAGACGTTAGACAGGGGGCTGAGCGGCTACACCTTC
TRBD1 | TRBJ1-4 | NA | TRBV4-2 | CASSQTRQGTQEKLFF | TGTGCCAGCAGCCAGACTCGACAGGGGACTCAGGAAAAACTGTTTTTT
NA | TRBJ2-7 | NA | TRBV2 | CASMSLGLSYEQYF | TGTGCCAGCATGAGTTTGGGGCTGAGCTACGAGCAGTACTTC
NA | TRBJ2-1 | NA | TRBV5-6 | CASSLVAGSNEQFF | TGTGCCAGCAGCTTGGTGGCCGGCAGCAATGAGCAGTTCTTC
NA | TRBJ2-1 | NA | TRBV7-5 | CARSPPPGLPNEQFF | TGTGCCAGAAGCCCTCCCCCGGGACTCCCCAATGAGCAGTTCTTC
NA | TRBJ1-2 | NA | TRBV9 | CASSPMDRYGYTF | TGTGCCAGCAGCCCAATGGACCGCTATGGCTACACCTTC
NA | TRBJ2-2 | NA | TRBV5-1 | CASSFRGAGRTGELFF | TGCGCCAGCAGCTTCCGTGGGGCAGGGAGAACCGGGGAGCTGTTTTTT
NA | TRBJ2-7 | NA | TRBV5-1 | CASSLESRVEQYF | TGCGCCAGCAGCCTAGAATCTCGGGTCGAGCAGTACTTC
NA | TRBJ2-2 | NA | TRBV6-6 | CASSYSTSLAGELFF | TGTGCCAGCAGTTACTCGACTAGTCTTGCCGGGGAGCTGTTTTTT
TRBD1 | TRBJ1-2 | NA | TRBV28 | CASSSQGPYGYTF | TGTGCCAGCAGTTCACAGGGGCCCTATGGCTACACCTTC
NA | TRBJ1-1 | NA | TRBV28 | CASSEGQNTEAFF | TGTGCCAGCTCTGAGGGGCAGAACACTGAAGCTTTCTTT
NA | TRBJ2-2 | NA | TRBV28 | CASSLMAPNTGELFF | TGTGCCAGCAGTTTAATGGCACCTAACACCGGGGAGCTGTTTTTT
TRBD2 | TRBJ2-7 | NA | TRBV7-9 | CASSPAGLAGPAEQYF | TGTGCCAGCAGCCCCGCCGGACTAGCGGGGCCCGCTGAGCAGTACTTC